Described below is a single T cell receptor (beta chain) sequence and its context. Here immunoSEQ multiplex PCR was the method, and the copy in TCRdb shows in-frame clones only, minus some. This sample carries around 1.6 million clones, 98% of them seen once, and the ten largest clones take about 0.45%. V lost 0 bases and J 5 bases, leaving 18 bases between the germline ends. The germline V gene encodes CDR1 SGHTS and CDR2 YDEGEE. This CDR3 region has 16 residues. The data derive from a study of shared clonotypes between healthy human individuals. Adult Caucasians living in Nashville, Tennessee made up all of the donors.

The genes are TRBV5-8 and TRBJ2-7, with D tentatively TRBD1 (5 bases). The clonotype comes from a young man in good health. Sequenced input: naive CD4+ T cells sorted from blood. The subset here: CD45RA+ positively selected. CDR3 in amino acids: CASSLGQFVGPDEQYF. CDR3 nucleotide sequence: TGTGCCAGCAGCTTGGGACAGTTCGTAGGCCCGGACGAGCAGTACTTC. Looking up the rest from reference TRBV5-8 and TRBJ2-7 gives the full variable domain: EAGVTQSPTHLIKTRGQQATLRCSPISGHTSVYWYQQALGLGLQFLLWYDEGEERNRGNFPPRFSGRQFPNYSSELNVNALELEDSALYLCASSLGQFVGPDEQYFGPGTRLTVT.